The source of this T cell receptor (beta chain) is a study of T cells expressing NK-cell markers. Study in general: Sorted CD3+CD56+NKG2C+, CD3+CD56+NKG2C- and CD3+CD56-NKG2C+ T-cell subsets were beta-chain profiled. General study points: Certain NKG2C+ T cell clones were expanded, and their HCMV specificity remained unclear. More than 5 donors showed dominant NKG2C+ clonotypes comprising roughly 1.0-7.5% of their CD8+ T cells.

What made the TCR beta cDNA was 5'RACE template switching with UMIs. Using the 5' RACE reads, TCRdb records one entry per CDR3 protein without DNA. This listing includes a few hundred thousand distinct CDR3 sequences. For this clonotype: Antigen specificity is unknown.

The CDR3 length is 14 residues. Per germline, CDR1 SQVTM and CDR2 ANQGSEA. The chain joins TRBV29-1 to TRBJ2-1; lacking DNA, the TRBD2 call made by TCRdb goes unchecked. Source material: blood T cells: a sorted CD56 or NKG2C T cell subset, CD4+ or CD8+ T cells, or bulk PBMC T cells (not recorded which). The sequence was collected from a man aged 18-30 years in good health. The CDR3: CSVPLAGRYNEQFF.